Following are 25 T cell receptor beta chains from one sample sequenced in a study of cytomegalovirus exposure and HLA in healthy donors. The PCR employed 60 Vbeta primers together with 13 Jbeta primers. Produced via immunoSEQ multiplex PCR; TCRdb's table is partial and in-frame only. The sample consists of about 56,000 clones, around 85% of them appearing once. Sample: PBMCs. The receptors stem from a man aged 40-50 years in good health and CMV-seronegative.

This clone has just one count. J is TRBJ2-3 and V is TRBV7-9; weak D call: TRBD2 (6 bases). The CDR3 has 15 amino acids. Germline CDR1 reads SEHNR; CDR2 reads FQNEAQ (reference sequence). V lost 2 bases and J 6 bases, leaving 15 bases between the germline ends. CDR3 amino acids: CASSLIAGRSDTQYF. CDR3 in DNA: TGTGCCAGCAGCTTAATCGCTGGGAGGTCGGATACGCAGTATTTT.

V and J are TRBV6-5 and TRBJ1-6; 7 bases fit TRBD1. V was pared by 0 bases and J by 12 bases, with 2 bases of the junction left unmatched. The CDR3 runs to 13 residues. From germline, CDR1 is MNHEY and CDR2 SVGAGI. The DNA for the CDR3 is TGTGCCAGCAGTTACTCACCAGGGGGACCCCTCCACTTT. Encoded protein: CASSYSPGGPLHF.

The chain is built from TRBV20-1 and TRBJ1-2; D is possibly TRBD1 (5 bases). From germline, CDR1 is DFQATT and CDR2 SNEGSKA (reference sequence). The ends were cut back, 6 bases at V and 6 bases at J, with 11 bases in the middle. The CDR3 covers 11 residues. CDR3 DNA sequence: TGCAGTGCGCGGGCGGGGCATGGCTACACCTTC. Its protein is CSARAGHGYTF.

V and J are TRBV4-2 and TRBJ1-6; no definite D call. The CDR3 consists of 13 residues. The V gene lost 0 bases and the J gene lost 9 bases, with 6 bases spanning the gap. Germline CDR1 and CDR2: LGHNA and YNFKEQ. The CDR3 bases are TGTGCCAGCAGCCAAGATACGGGTTCACCCCTCCACTTT. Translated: CASSQDTGSPLHF.

CDR3 sequence reads: CSARGPGELFF. The CDR3 DNA reads TGCAGTGCTAGGGGCCCCGGGGAGCTGTTTTTT. J is TRBJ2-2 and V is TRBV20-1; D not resolved. The V gene lost 3 bases and the J gene lost 6 bases, with 5 bases spanning the gap. CDR3 length: 11 amino acids. CDR1 DFQATT and CDR2 SNEGSKA come from the germline V gene (reference sequence).

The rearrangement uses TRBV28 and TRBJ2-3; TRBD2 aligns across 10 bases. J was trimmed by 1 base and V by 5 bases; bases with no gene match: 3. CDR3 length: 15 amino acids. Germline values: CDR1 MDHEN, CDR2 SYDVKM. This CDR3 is CASSDTSGGTDTQYF. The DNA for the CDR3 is TGTGCCAGCAGTGATACTAGCGGGGGCACAGATACGCAGTATTTT.

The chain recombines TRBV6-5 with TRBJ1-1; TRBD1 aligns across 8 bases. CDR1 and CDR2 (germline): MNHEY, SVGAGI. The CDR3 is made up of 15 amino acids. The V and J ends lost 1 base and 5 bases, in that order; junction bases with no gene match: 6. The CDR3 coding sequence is TGTGCCAGCAGTTACTACCAGGGGGCGGAAACTGAAGCTTTCTTT. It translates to CASSYYQGAETEAFF.

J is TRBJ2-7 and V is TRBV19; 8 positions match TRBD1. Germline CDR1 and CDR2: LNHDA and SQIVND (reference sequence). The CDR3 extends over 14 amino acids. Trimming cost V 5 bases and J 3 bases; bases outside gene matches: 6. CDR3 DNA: TGTGCCAGTAGTCGGACAGGGTCGATCTACGAGCAGTACTTC. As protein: CASSRTGSIYEQYF.

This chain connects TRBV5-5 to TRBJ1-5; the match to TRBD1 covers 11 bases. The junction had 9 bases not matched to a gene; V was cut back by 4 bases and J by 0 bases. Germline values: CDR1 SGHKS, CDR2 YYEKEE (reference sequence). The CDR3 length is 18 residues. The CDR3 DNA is TGTGCCAGCAGCCTCGGGACAGGGGGATCTTATAGCAATCAGCCCCAGCATTTT. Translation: CASSLGTGGSYSNQPQHF.

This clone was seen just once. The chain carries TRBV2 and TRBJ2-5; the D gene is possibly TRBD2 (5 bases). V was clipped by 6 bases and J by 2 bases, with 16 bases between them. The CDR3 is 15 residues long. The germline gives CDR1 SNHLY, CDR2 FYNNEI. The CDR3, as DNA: TGTGCCAGCAGAATACTACTGGGGAGTCAAGAGACCCAGTACTTC. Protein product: CASRILLGSQETQYF.

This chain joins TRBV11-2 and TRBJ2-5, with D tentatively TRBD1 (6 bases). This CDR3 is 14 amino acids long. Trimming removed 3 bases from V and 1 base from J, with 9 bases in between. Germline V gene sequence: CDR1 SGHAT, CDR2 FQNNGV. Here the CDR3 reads CASSFRGTQETQYF. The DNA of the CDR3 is TGTGCCAGCAGCTTCAGGGGCACCCAAGAGACCCAGTACTTC.

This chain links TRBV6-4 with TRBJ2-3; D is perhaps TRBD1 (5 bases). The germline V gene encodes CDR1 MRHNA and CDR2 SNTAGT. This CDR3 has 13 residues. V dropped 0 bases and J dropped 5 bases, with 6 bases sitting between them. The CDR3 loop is CASSDSQGDTQYF. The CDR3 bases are TGTGCCAGCAGTGACTCGCAGGGAGATACGCAGTATTTT.

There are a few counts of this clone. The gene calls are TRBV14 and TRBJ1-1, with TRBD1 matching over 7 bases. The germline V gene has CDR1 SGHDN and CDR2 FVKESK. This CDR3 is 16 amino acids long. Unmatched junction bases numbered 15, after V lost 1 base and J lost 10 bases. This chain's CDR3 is CASSQGDRKSSALAFF. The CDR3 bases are TGTGCCAGCAGCCAAGGGGACAGAAAAAGTAGTGCCCTAGCTTTCTTT. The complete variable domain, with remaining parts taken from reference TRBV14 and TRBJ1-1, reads EAGVTQFPSHSVIEKGQTVTLRCDPISGHDNLYWYRRVMGKEIKFLLHFVKESKQDESGMPNNRFLAERTGGTYSTLKVQPAELEDSGVYFCASSQGDRKSSALAFFGQGTRLTVV.

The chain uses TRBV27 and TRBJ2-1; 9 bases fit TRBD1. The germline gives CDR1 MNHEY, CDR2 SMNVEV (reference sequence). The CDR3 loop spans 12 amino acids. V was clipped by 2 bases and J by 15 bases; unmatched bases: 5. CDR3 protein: CASSLSGTGLFF. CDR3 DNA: TGTGCCAGCAGTTTAAGCGGGACAGGGTTGTTCTTC.

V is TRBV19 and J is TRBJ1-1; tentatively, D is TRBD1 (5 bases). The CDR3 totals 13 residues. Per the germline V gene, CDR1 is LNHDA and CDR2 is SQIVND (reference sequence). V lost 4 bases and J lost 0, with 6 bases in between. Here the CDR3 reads CASSTGMNTEAFF. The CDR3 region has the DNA TGTGCCAGTAGTACAGGGATGAACACTGAAGCTTTCTTT.

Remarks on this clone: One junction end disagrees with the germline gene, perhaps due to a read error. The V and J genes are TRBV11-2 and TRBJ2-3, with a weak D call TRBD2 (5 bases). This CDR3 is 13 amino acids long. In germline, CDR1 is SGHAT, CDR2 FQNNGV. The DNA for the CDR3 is TGTGCCAGCAGCCCCGAAGGGTTTGGTCCACCGGGGTTT. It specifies CASSPEGFGPPGF. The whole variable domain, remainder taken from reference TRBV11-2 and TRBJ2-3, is EAGVAQSPRYKIIEKRQSVAFWCNPISGHATLYWYQQILGQGPKLLIQFQNNGVVDDSQLPKDRFSAERLKGVDSTLKIQPAKLEDSAVYLCASSPEGFGPPGFGPGTRLTVL.

The CDR3 nucleotides are TGTGCCAGCAGCGTAGTCCCTAGCGGGGGGGAAGAGACCCAGTACTTC. Amino acids: CASSVVPSGGEETQYF. The V and J genes are TRBV9 and TRBJ2-5; 12 bases align to TRBD2. The germline CDR1 and CDR2 sequences are SGDLS and YYNGEE. This CDR3 has 16 amino acids. The trim removed 0 bases at V and 3 bases at J, leaving 3 bases unmatched.

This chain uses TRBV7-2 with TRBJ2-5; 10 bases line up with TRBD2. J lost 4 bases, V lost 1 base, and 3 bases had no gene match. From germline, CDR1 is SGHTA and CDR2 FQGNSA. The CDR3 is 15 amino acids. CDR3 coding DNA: TGTGCCAGCAGCTTAGGACTAGCGGGCTTAGAGACCCAGTACTTC. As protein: CASSLGLAGLETQYF.

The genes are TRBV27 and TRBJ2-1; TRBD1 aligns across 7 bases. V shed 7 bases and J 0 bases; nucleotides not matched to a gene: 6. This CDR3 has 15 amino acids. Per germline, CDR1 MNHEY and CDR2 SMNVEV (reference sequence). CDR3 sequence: CASTPRDSSYNEQFF. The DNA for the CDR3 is TGTGCCAGCACTCCCCGGGACAGCTCCTACAATGAGCAGTTCTTC.

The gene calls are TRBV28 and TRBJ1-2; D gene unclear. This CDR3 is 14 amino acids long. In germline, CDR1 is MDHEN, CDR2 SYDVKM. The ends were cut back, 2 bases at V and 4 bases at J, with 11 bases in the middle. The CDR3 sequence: CASSLVSGIYGYTF. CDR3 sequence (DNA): TGTGCCAGCAGTTTAGTTTCGGGAATCTATGGCTACACCTTC.

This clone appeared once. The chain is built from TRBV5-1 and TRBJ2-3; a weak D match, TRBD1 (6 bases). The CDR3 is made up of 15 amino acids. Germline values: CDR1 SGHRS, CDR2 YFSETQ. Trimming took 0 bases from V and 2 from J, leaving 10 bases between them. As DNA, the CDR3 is TGCGCCAGCAGCTTGGGGGGGCTCGACACAGATACGCAGTATTTT. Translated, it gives CASSLGGLDTDTQYF.

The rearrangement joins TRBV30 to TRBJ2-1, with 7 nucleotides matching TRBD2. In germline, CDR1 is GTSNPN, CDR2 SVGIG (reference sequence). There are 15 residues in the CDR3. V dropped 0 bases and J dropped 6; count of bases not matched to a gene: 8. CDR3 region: CAWSVGGGVLNEQFF. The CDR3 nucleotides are TGTGCCTGGAGTGTAGGTGGGGGGGTCCTCAATGAGCAGTTCTTC.

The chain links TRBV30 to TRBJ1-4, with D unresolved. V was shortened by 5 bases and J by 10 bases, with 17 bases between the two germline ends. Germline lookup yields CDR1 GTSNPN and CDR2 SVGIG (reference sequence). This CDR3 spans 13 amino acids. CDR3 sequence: CAWRDFGSPKLFF. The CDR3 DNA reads TGTGCCTGGCGGGATTTTGGCTCTCCAAAACTGTTTTTT.

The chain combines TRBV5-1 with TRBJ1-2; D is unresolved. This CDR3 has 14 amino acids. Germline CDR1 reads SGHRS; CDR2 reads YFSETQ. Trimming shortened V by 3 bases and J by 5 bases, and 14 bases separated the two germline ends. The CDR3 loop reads CASSSAGNSYGYTF. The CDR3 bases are TGCGCCAGCAGCTCCGCAGGAAATAGTTATGGCTACACCTTC.

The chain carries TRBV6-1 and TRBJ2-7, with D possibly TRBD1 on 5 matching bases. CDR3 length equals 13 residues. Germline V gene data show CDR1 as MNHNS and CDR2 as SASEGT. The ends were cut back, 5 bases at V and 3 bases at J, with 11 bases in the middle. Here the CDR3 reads CASSLDMYYEQYV. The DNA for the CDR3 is TGTGCCAGCAGTTTGGACATGTACTACGAGCAGTACGTC.